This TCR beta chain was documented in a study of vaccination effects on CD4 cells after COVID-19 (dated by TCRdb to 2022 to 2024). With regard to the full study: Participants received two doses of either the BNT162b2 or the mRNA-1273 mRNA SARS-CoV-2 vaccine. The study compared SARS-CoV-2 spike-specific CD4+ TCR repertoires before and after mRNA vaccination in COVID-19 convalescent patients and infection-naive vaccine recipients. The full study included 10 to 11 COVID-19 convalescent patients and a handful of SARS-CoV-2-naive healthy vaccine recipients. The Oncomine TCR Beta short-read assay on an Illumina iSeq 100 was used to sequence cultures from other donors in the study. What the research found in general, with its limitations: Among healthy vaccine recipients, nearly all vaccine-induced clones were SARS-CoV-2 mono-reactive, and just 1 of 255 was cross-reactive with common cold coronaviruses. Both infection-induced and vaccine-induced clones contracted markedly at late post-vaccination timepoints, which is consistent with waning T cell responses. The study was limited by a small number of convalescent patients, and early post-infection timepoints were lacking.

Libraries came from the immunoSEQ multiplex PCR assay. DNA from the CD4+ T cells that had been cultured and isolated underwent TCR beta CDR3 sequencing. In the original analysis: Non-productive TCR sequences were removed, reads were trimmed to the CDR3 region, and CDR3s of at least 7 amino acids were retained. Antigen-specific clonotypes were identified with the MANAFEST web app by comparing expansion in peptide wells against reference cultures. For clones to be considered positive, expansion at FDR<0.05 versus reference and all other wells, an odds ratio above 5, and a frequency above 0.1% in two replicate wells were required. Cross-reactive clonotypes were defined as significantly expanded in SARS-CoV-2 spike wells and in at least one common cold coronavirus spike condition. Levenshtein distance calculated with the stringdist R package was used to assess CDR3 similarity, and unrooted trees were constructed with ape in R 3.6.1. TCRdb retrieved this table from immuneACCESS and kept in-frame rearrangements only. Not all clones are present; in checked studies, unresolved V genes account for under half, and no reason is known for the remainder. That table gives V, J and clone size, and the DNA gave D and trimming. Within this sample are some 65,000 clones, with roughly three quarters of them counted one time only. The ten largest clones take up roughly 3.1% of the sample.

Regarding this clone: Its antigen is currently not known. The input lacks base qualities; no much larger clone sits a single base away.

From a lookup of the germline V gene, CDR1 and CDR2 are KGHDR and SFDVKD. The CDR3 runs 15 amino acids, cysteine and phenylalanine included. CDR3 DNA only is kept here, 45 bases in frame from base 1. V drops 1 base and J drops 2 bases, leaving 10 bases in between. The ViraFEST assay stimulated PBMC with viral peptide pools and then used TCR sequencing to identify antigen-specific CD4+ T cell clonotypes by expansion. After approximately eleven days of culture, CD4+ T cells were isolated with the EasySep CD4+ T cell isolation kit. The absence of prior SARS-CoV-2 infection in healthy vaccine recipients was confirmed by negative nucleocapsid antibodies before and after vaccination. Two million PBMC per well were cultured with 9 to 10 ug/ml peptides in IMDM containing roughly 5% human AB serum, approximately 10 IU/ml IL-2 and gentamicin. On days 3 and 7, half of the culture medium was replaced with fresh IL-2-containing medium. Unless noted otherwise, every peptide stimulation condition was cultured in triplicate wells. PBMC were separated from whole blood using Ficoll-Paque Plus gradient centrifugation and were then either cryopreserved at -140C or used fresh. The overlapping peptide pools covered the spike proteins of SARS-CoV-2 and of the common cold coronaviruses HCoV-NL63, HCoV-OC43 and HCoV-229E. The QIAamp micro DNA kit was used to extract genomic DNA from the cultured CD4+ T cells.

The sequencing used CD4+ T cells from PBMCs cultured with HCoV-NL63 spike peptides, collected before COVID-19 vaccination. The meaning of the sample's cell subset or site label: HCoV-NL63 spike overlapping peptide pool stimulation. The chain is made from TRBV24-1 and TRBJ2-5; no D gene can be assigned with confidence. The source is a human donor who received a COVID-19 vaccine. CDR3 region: CATSDFLGQQETQYF. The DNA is TGTGCCACCAGTGATTTCCTCGGGCAGCAAGAGACCCAGTACTTC.